The 5 T cell receptor beta chains in this list originate from one sample, sequenced in a study of regulatory T cells in long-lasting Graves disease. Stated time point: newly diagnosed GD, antithyroid drugs for less than 3 months. There was RNA extracted from PBMCs, and the TCR library was made from it. CDR3 regions were amplified by Arm-PCR using iRepertoire HTBI primers to build TCR beta libraries. TCRdb processed the multiplex PCR reads anew with MiXCR; each CDR3 protein has one entry. The sample has about 620,000 distinct CDR3 sequences, about 16% seen once. This same sample was also part of a study on T cells in Graves' hyperthyroidism and ophthalmopathy.

Material: peripheral blood mononuclear cells (PBMCs), obtained at new diagnosis, from a patient treated with antithyroid drugs. All receptors derive from a woman aged 30 to 39 with Graves disease.

The rearrangement uses TRBV3-1 and TRBJ2-1; no reliable D call. Germline-derived CDR1 and CDR2 are LGHDT and YNNKEL (reference sequence). The CDR3 consists of 14 residues. Trimming stripped 1 base from V and 5 bases from J, with 9 bases between. CDR3 loop: CASSQVSSNNEQFF. The CDR3 DNA reads as TGTGCCAGCAGCCAAGTCTCTTCAAACAATGAGCAGTTCTTC.

This clonotype was counted between two and nine times. The J gene is TRBJ1-2, the V gene TRBV2; 10 bases agree with TRBD1. The J segment lost 6 bases and the V segment lost 6 bases, leaving 16 bases of the junction unmatched. The CDR3 has 17 amino acids. CDR1 is SNHLY, CDR2 FYNNEI, per germline. CDR3 in amino acids: CASSVYPGTGVQDGYTF. In DNA, the CDR3 is TGTGCCAGCAGCGTATACCCCGGGACAGGGGTACAGGATGGCTACACCTTC.

The rearrangement links TRBV10-3 to TRBJ1-5; D is perhaps TRBD1 (6 bases). The CDR3 covers 14 residues. With 2 bases removed from V and 6 bases from J, the gap between germline ends came to 11 bases. The germline CDR1 and CDR2 sequences are ENHRY and SYGVKD. The CDR3 loop is CAISEQRTVQPQHF. The CDR3 DNA sequence: TGTGCCATCAGTGAGCAAAGGACAGTTCAGCCCCAGCATTTT.

The chain couples TRBV18 to TRBJ1-1, with 10 bases that match TRBD1. Germline assignment: CDR1 KGHSH and CDR2 LQKENI. This CDR3 region has 19 residues. The V segment lost 3 bases and the J segment 1 base; nucleotides outside the gene matches: 14. The CDR3 loop reads CASSPTLTGGAMGNTEAFF. In DNA form, the CDR3 reads TGTGCCAGCTCACCGACGTTGACAGGGGGCGCGATGGGGAACACTGAAGCTTTCTTT.

This clonotype was observed at least ten times. The CDR3 protein is CASRKSGGEGYGYTF. For the CDR3, the DNA is TGTGCCAGCAGAAAATCAGGGGGCGAGGGCTATGGCTACACCTTC. V usage is TRBV28 and J usage is TRBJ1-2, with 8 bases that match TRBD1. Germline lookup yields CDR1 MDHEN and CDR2 SYDVKM. The length of the CDR3 is 15 residues. V trimming: 6 bases; J trimming: 4 bases; junction bases outside the gene matches: 10.